This record covers a single T cell receptor beta chain. The data belong to a study of naive and memory T cell subsets. The SP2 primer and nested alpha and beta constant region primers amplified ligated cDNA in four rounds. From the UMI-ligation and nested PCR reads, TCRdb called clonotypes with MiXCR, one entry per CDR3 protein. Among about 14,000 distinct CDR3 sequences listed, approximately 4.7% were seen once. Described treatment: skin biopsy from PPD injection site in Mantoux-positive individual. The library had UMIs added by 3' ligation of an oligonucleotide to TCR cDNA. The sequence was collected from an adult in good health. Sequencing was performed on skin, taken from a tuberculin skin test site.

The DNA of the CDR3 is TGCGCCAGCAGCTTGGGGTCCTCCATAATGAACACTGAAGCTTTCTTT. Encoded protein: CASSLGSSIMNTEAFF. The chain links TRBV5-1 to TRBJ1-1; D remains unclear. The CDR3 spans 16 residues. V dropped 0 bases and J dropped 0 bases, with 12 bases sitting between them. The germline CDR1 and CDR2 sequences are SGHRS and YFSETQ.